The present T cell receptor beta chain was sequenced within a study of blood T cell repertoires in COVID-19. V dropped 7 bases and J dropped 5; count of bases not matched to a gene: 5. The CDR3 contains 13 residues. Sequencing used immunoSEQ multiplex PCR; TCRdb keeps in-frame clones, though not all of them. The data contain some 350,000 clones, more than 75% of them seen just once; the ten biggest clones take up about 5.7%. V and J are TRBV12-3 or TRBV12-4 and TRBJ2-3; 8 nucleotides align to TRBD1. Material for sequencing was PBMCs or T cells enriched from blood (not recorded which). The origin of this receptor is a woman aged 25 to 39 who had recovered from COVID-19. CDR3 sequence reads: CASTPTGVDTQYF. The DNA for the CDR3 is TGTGCCAGCACCCCGACAGGGGTAGATACGCAGTATTTT.